Presented here are 13 T cell receptor beta chains from one specimen sequenced in a study of blood T cell repertoires in COVID-19. The data were produced by immunoSEQ multiplex PCR, yet TCRdb's version contains in-frame clones alone and is incomplete. The sample lists under 110,000 clones, around 80% seen once, with 11% to 15% in the top ten. The sample was peripheral blood. These receptor sequences come from a woman aged 60-70 years with acute or convalescent COVID-19.

The chain combines TRBV19 with TRBJ1-2; the D gene is possibly TRBD1 (6 bases). The CDR3 loop spans 15 amino acids. V was shortened by 1 base and J by 7 bases, with 16 bases between the two germline ends. Germline lookup yields CDR1 LNHDA and CDR2 SQIVND (reference sequence). The CDR3 loop is CASSIVLGASGGYTF. CDR3 coding DNA: TGTGCCAGTAGTATAGTGCTGGGGGCTTCAGGTGGCTACACCTTC.

The chain is built from TRBV3-1 (or the pseudogene TRBV3-2) and TRBJ1-6, with 8 bases that match TRBD1. The V segment lost 2 bases and the J segment 8 bases; nucleotides outside the gene matches: 5. CDR3 size: 15 residues. Germline CDR1 LGHDT, CDR2 YNNKEL (reference sequence). This CDR3 reads CASSQWLTGDSPLHF. CDR3 nucleotide sequence: TGTGCCAGCAGCCAATGGTTGACAGGGGATTCACCCCTCCACTTT.

In this sample, this clone turned up once. This chain joins TRBV30 and TRBJ1-4, with 7 bases identical to TRBD1. The CDR3 is 14 amino acids. Germline assignment: CDR1 GTSNPN and CDR2 SVGIG (reference sequence). V gave up 4 bases and J gave up 1 base; unmatched junction bases: 3. DNA for the CDR3: TGTGCCTGGACAGGGGGAGTAACTAATGAAAAACTGTTTTTT. Encoded protein: CAWTGGVTNEKLFF. The complete variable domain, with remaining parts taken from reference TRBV30 and TRBJ1-4, reads SQTIHQWPATLVQPVGSPLSLECTVEGTSNPNLYWYRQAAGRGLQLLFYSVGIGQISSEVPQNLSASRPQDRQFILSSKKLLLSDSGFYLCAWTGGVTNEKLFFGSGTQLSVL.

This rearrangement joins TRBV29-1 to TRBJ1-1; D ambiguous. CDR1 and CDR2 (germline): SQVTM, ANQGSEA. This CDR3 has 13 residues. The V and J ends lost 2 bases and 11 bases respectively, with 18 bases between them. CDR3 loop: CSVEPDAGIGAFF. The CDR3 nucleotides are TGCAGCGTTGAACCGGACGCGGGGATTGGGGCTTTCTTT.

The chain uses TRBV2 and TRBJ2-2, with 13 positions matching TRBD2. The ends lost 7 bases at V and 4 bases at J; junction bases unmatched: 9. Germline V CDR1 and CDR2: SNHLY, FYNNEI. The CDR3 runs 17 residues. CDR3 DNA: TGTGCCAGCAAGAAGACTAGCGGGGGGCTAAGCACCGGGGAGCTGTTTTTT. It codes for CASKKTSGGLSTGELFF. Complete variable domain (other parts from reference TRBV2 and TRBJ2-2): EPEVTQTPSHQVTQMGQEVILRCVPISNHLYFYWYRQILGQKVEFLVSFYNNEISEKSEIFDDQFSVERPDGSNFTLKIRSTKLEDSAMYFCASKKTSGGLSTGELFFGEGSRLTVL.

The V and J genes are TRBV18 and TRBJ1-1; 8 bases are a match to TRBD1. The CDR3 has 14 amino acids. From germline, CDR1 is KGHSH and CDR2 LQKENI. Germline trimming cut 3 bases from V and 5 bases from J; bases unmatched to any gene: 5. DNA for the CDR3: TGTGCCAGCTCACCTTTAGACAGGGGAACTGAAGCTTTCTTT. The encoded protein is CASSPLDRGTEAFF.

The CDR3 protein is CASSQRSGTGVQEQYF. The DNA for the CDR3 is TGTGCCAGCAGTCAAAGGAGCGGGACAGGGGTCCAGGAGCAGTACTTC. The V call is TRBV11-2, the J call TRBJ2-7, with TRBD1 matching over 10 bases. CDR1 is SGHAT, CDR2 FQNNGV, per germline. J was trimmed by 7 bases and V by 6 bases; bases with no gene match: 15. CDR3 length equals 16 residues.

This clone was found once. For the CDR3, the DNA is TGCAGCGTTGAAGATCTCTCGACAGGGGGGAACACTGAAGCTTTCTTT. It is translated as CSVEDLSTGGNTEAFF. The chain recombines TRBV29-1 with TRBJ1-1; 9 bases are shared with TRBD1. The CDR3 loop spans 16 amino acids. Trimming took 0 bases from V and 1 from J; bases not matched to a gene: 6. Germline values: CDR1 SQVTM, CDR2 ANQGSEA. The entire variable domain, with the rest obtained from reference TRBV29-1 and TRBJ1-1, is as follows: SAVISQKPSRDICQRGTSLTIQCQVDSQVTMMFWYRQQPGQSLTLIATANQGSEATYESGFVIDKFPISRPNLTFSTLTVSNMSPEDSSIYLCSVEDLSTGGNTEAFFGQGTRLTVV.

The table lists this clone with many counts. The chain is built from TRBV7-2 and TRBJ1-4, with D perhaps TRBD1 (6 bases). There are 16 residues in the CDR3. Germline CDR1 is SGHTA and CDR2 is FQGNSA. V gave up 5 bases and J gave up 4 bases, with 17 bases separating them. The CDR3 nucleotides are TGTGCCAGCAGCGTTGTCCCGGGACAAGTTAATGAAAAACTGTTTTTT. Protein sequence: CASSVVPGQVNEKLFF. The whole variable domain, filled in from reference TRBV7-2 and TRBJ1-4, reads GAGVSQSPSNKVTEKGKDVELRCDPISGHTALYWYRQSLGQGLEFLIYFQGNSAPDKSGLPSDRFSAERTGGSVSTLTIQRTQQEDSAVYLCASSVVPGQVNEKLFFGSGTQLSVL.

V and J are TRBV27 and TRBJ1-6; D might be TRBD1 (6 bases). Germline loops: CDR1 MNHEY, CDR2 SMNVEV (reference sequence). The CDR3 has 15 amino acids. Deletions cut 1 base from V and 7 bases from J, with 11 bases between. In DNA form, the CDR3 reads TGTGCCAGCAGTTTATTGGGGGCTGGGAATTCACCCCTCCACTTT. Its translation is CASSLLGAGNSPLHF.

In its sample, this clone was seen once. The V call is TRBV18, the J call TRBJ1-6, with no clear D. Trimming shortened V by 2 bases and J by 8 bases, and 10 bases separated the two germline ends. Per the germline V gene, CDR1 is KGHSH and CDR2 is LQKENI. This CDR3 has 14 amino acids. DNA for the CDR3: TGTGCCAGCTCACCAATGGGCCAGGATTCACCCCTCCACTTT. This translates into CASSPMGQDSPLHF. Together with reference TRBV18 and TRBJ1-6, the CDR3 gives the full variable domain: NAGVMQNPRHLVRRRGQEARLRCSPMKGHSHVYWYRQLPEEGLKFMVYLQKENIIDESGMPKERFSAEFPKEGPSILRIQQVVRGDSAAYFCASSPMGQDSPLHFGNGTRLTVT.

The chain is built from TRBV29-1 and TRBJ1-4; D is unresolved. Germline loops: CDR1 SQVTM, CDR2 ANQGSEA. The V and J ends lost 6 bases and 4 bases respectively, with 12 bases between them. This CDR3 region has 13 residues. CDR3 DNA sequence: TGCAGCGTCATTCGGGGAATTAATGAAAAACTGTTTTTT. Translated, it gives CSVIRGINEKLFF.

In this sample, this clone turned up a few times. The genes are TRBV5-1 and TRBJ1-1, with TRBD1 matching 7 bases. The junction had 8 bases not matched to a gene; V was cut back by 0 bases and J by 6 bases. Looked up from germline, CDR1 is SGHRS and CDR2 is YFSETQ. This CDR3 is built from 15 residues. In nucleotides, the CDR3 is TGCGCCAGCAGCTTGGGGGATTCTCAGGGGGCTGAAGCTTTCTTT. As protein: CASSLGDSQGAEAFF.